The 14 T cell receptor beta chains given below trace back to one sample, sequenced in a study of PD-1 blockade in mismatch repair-deficient tumors. Measured with immunoSEQ multiplex PCR; TCRdb has only the in-frame clones, and not every one. The sample records under 150,000 clones, 88% being singletons. The sample here was peripheral blood, taken approximately 71 weeks after starting pembrolizumab. The source of these receptors is an adult with mismatch repair-deficient cancer.

This chain joins TRBV6-5 and TRBJ2-1; D is ambiguous. V lost 6 bases and J lost 7, with 13 bases in between. Per the germline V gene, CDR1 is MNHEY and CDR2 is SVGAGI. The CDR3 length is 13 residues. CDR3 DNA: TGTGCCAGCAGCCCCCCCCAGTGGAATGAGCAGTTCTTC. Translated, it gives CASSPPQWNEQFF.

This sequence joins TRBV13 and TRBJ1-2; D uncertain. Trimming pared 5 bases from V and 4 bases from J, leaving 8 bases between. CDR3 size: 12 residues. From germline, CDR1 is PRHDT and CDR2 FYEKMQ (reference sequence). CDR3 residues: CASSGGFYGYTF. As DNA, the CDR3 is TGTGCCAGCAGCGGAGGGTTCTATGGCTACACCTTC.

The table lists this clone with a count of one. The chain uses TRBV2 and TRBJ2-5; 12 nucleotides align to TRBD2. Germline lookup yields CDR1 SNHLY and CDR2 FYNNEI. V trimming: 0 bases; J trimming: 6 bases; junction bases outside the gene matches: 2. The CDR3 has 15 amino acids. The CDR3 nucleotides are TGTGCCAGCAGTGAAGCGACTAGCGGGAGTAAGACCCAGTACTTC. It encodes CASSEATSGSKTQYF.

CDR3 protein: CASSALFRRSSYNEQFF. CDR3 nucleotides: TGTGCCAGCAGCGCCCTCTTTCGGAGGAGCTCCTACAATGAGCAGTTCTTC. The rearrangement joins TRBV9 to TRBJ2-1; D may be TRBD2 (5 bases). CDR1 SGDLS and CDR2 YYNGEE come from the germline V gene. The CDR3 length is 17 residues. Between the trimmed V and J ends, which lost 3 bases and 0 bases, there was a span of 16 bases.

The rearrangement uses TRBV7-3 and TRBJ2-3; 8 bases fit TRBD2. With 3 bases clipped from V and 6 bases from J, the junction kept 17 bases outside the gene matches. CDR1 is SGHTA, CDR2 FQGTGA, per germline. The CDR3 totals 18 residues. The CDR3 bases are TGTGCCAGCAGCTTTCGGCTAGCGGGCCCCCCGAAAGTGGATACGCAGTATTTT. This codes for CASSFRLAGPPKVDTQYF.

This chain joins TRBV14 and TRBJ2-7; the D is unclear. The V and J ends lost 2 bases and 4 bases respectively, with 6 bases between them. This CDR3 is 12 amino acids long. Germline V gene lookup returns CDR1 SGHDN and CDR2 FVKESK. CDR3 sequence (DNA): TGTGCCAGCAGCCAATTCACTTACGAGCAGTACTTC. Translation gives CASSQFTYEQYF. Using reference TRBV14 and TRBJ2-7 for the parts outside the CDR3, the full variable domain is EAGVTQFPSHSVIEKGQTVTLRCDPISGHDNLYWYRRVMGKEIKFLLHFVKESKQDESGMPNNRFLAERTGGTYSTLKVQPAELEDSGVYFCASSQFTYEQYFGPGTRLTVT.

This rearrangement joins TRBV7-9 to TRBJ2-3; D is ambiguous. From germline, CDR1 is SEHNR and CDR2 FQNEAQ (reference sequence). Trimming took off 5 bases at V and 2 bases at J, with 5 bases between the two ends. CDR3 length equals 12 residues. CDR3 DNA sequence: TGTGCCAGCAGCACAAACACAGATACGCAGTATTTT. This translates into CASSTNTDTQYF.

This clone was picked up a small number of times. The J gene is TRBJ2-7, the V gene TRBV11-2; D is uncertain. V shed 1 base and J shed 0 bases, with 1 base lying between them. The CDR3 contains 12 residues. In germline, CDR1 is SGHAT, CDR2 FQNNGV. The CDR3 loop reads CASSLVSYEQYF. For the CDR3, the DNA is TGTGCCAGCAGCTTAGTCTCCTACGAGCAGTACTTC.

This chain uses TRBV9 with TRBJ1-1, with D possibly TRBD1 on 6 matching bases. Germline CDR1 SGDLS, CDR2 YYNGEE. V was cut by 0 bases and J by 1 base, with 10 bases left in between. This CDR3 contains 15 residues. In DNA, the CDR3 is TGTGCCAGCAGCGTAGTGAGGGGGGAGAACACTGAAGCTTTCTTT. It translates to CASSVVRGENTEAFF.

The genes are TRBV9 and TRBJ2-7, with 9 positions matching TRBD1. The CDR3 contains 15 residues. The germline V gene encodes CDR1 SGDLS and CDR2 YYNGEE. Trimming removed 4 bases from V and 5 bases from J; junction bases left unmatched: 10. This CDR3 is CASSPAGTGSHEQYF. Written as DNA, the CDR3 is TGTGCCAGCAGCCCGGCCGGGACAGGGTCCCACGAGCAGTACTTC. Together with reference TRBV9 and TRBJ2-7, the CDR3 gives the full variable domain: DSGVTQTPKHLITATGQRVTLRCSPRSGDLSVYWYQQSLDQGLQFLIQYYNGEERAKGNILERFSAQQFPDLHSELNLSSLELGDSALYFCASSPAGTGSHEQYFGPGTRLTVT.

The chain joins TRBV5-6 to TRBJ2-1, with no clear D. Germline lookup yields CDR1 SGHDT and CDR2 YYEEEE. V was cut by 0 bases and J by 7 bases, with 2 bases left in between. The CDR3 sequence is 11 residues long. The CDR3 loop reads CASSLGNEQFF. The CDR3 nucleotides read TGTGCCAGCAGCTTGGGGAATGAGCAGTTCTTC.

The genes are TRBV5-4 and TRBJ1-2; a weak D match, TRBD1 (6 bases). The V gene lost 4 bases and the J gene lost 1 base, with 8 bases spanning the gap. Germline CDR1 is SGHNT and CDR2 is YYREEE (reference sequence). This CDR3 spans 13 amino acids. The CDR3 DNA reads TGTGCCAGCAGCCGCAGGGGTAACTATGGCTACACCTTC. Translated, it gives CASSRRGNYGYTF.

The genes are TRBV29-1 and TRBJ1-1; D might be TRBD1 (5 bases). V dropped 4 bases and J dropped 5 bases, with 11 bases sitting between them. The CDR3 is 12 residues long. Per germline, CDR1 SQVTM and CDR2 ANQGSEA. The chain's CDR3 is CSVGTEGTEAFF. The CDR3, as DNA: TGCAGCGTTGGGACGGAGGGGACTGAAGCTTTCTTT.

The gene calls are TRBV30 and TRBJ2-1; D remains unclear. CDR1 is GTSNPN and CDR2 is SVGIG in the germline V gene (reference sequence). V dropped 3 bases and J dropped 4 bases, with 7 bases sitting between them. The CDR3 spans 12 residues. The CDR3 loop is CAWRPMYNEQFF. The CDR3 DNA reads TGTGCCTGGAGGCCAATGTACAATGAGCAGTTCTTC.